These T cell receptor beta chains were read from a single sample in a study of T-cell memory formation after mild COVID-19. TCRdb reprocessed the 5' RACE reads via MiXCR and lists one record per CDR3 protein. The sample holds some 290,000 distinct CDR3 sequences, roughly 15% seen once. Material: PBMCs or a T cell subset sorted from them (not recorded which). These receptor sequences come from a man between 18 and 29 years old who had mild COVID-19 (a few samples of this study predate the infection). Cell type and time point are not known. CDR3s include the opening cysteine and the closing phenylalanine or tryptophan. D genes are given only for firm matches. Some rows have no size entry. The others give once, few or many, or a class for an expanded clone.

length: 15; size: -; D: -; V: TRBV14; J: TRBJ2-7; CDR3: CASSQDSGVWNEQYF; DNA: TGTGCCAGCAGCCAAGACTCCGGGGTTTGGAACGAGCAGTACTTC
length: 14; size: -; D: TRBD2; V: TRBV5-1; J: TRBJ2-1; CDR3: CASTPGTSGGAQFF; DNA: TGCGCCAGCACCCCCGGGACTAGCGGGGGGGCACAGTTCTTC
length: 14; size: many; D: -; V: TRBV4-1; J: TRBJ2-3; CDR3: CASSQGAGTDTQYF; DNA: TGCGCCAGCAGCCAGGGGGCTGGCACAGATACGCAGTATTTT
length: 15; size: few; D: TRBD1; V: TRBV12-3/TRBV12-4; J: TRBJ1-2; CDR3: CASSLRGQGAYGYTF; DNA: TGTGCCAGCAGCCTTCGGGGACAGGGGGCCTATGGCTACACCTTC
length: 14; size: few; D: -; V: TRBV7-2; J: TRBJ1-6; CDR3: CASSPQLYNSPLHF; DNA: TGTGCCAGCAGCCCCCAGCTTTATAATTCACCCCTCCACTTT
length: 22; size: few; D: -; V: TRBV21-1; J: TRBJ1-4; CDR3: CASSKGNRGPVTGNLGGEKLFF; DNA: TGTGCCAGCAGCAAAGGGAATCGAGGCCCCGTGACAGGAAACCTCGGGGGTGAAAAACTGTTTTTT
length: 16; size: few; D: -; V: TRBV4-1; J: TRBJ2-5; CDR3: CASSPEGAGGTETQYF; DNA: TGCGCCAGCAGCCCTGAAGGAGCCGGGGGTACGGAGACCCAGTACTTC
length: 18; size: -; D: TRBD2; V: TRBV4-2; J: TRBJ2-1; CDR3: CASSQVGGGGGANNEQFF; DNA: TGTGCCAGCAGCCAAGTCGGTGGCGGCGGGGGGGCCAACAATGAGCAGTTCTTC
length: 16; size: -; D: TRBD2; V: TRBV7-2; J: TRBJ2-4; CDR3: CASSLRGLAAKNIQYF; DNA: TGTGCCAGCAGTCTTAGGGGACTAGCGGCCAAAAACATTCAGTACTTC
length: 15; size: -; D: TRBD2; V: TRBV12-3/TRBV12-4; J: TRBJ2-2; CDR3: CASSPGRQNTGELFF; DNA: TGTGCCAGCAGTCCCGGGAGGCAAAACACCGGGGAGCTGTTTTTT
length: 14; size: -; D: -; V: TRBV4-2; J: TRBJ1-4; CDR3: CASSQAGINEKLFF; DNA: TGTGCCAGCAGCCAAGCGGGAATAAATGAAAAACTGTTTTTT
length: 15; size: few; D: -; V: TRBV14; J: TRBJ2-5; CDR3: CASSQDTRSQETQYF; DNA: TGTGCCAGCAGCCAAGATACCAGAAGCCAAGAGACCCAGTACTTC
length: 15; size: -; D: TRBD2; V: TRBV7-2; J: TRBJ2-4; CDR3: CASTLAGGAMNIQYF; DNA: TGTGCCAGCACCCTAGCCGGGGGGGCCATGAACATTCAGTACTTC
length: 16; size: -; D: TRBD2; V: TRBV7-7; J: TRBJ2-1; CDR3: CASSSEQLAGAGEQFF; DNA: TGTGCTAGCAGCTCGGAACAACTAGCGGGGGCTGGCGAGCAGTTCTTC
length: 12; size: -; D: -; V: TRBV6-1; J: TRBJ2-2; CDR3: CAASRPTGELFF; DNA: TGTGCCGCCAGTCGTCCCACCGGGGAGCTGTTTTTT
length: 13; size: few; D: TRBD1; V: TRBV12-3/TRBV12-4; J: TRBJ1-2; CDR3: CASSFDRVGGYTF; DNA: TGTGCCAGCAGTTTTGACAGGGTGGGAGGCTACACCTTC
length: 16; size: few; D: -; V: TRBV6-5; J: TRBJ2-3; CDR3: CASSYAWAGVADTQYF; DNA: TGTGCCAGCAGTTACGCCTGGGCAGGGGTTGCAGATACGCAGTATTTT
length: 14; size: -; D: -; V: TRBV6-5; J: TRBJ2-1; CDR3: CASRRGGRFNEQFF; DNA: TGTGCCAGCAGGAGGGGGGGTCGTTTCAATGAGCAGTTCTTC